The T cell receptor (beta chain) described here comes from a study of glioma-infiltrating T cells. TCR alpha and beta CDR3 regions were amplified from RNA using iRepertoire nested multiplex PCR. TCRdb used MiXCR to reprocess the multiplex PCR reads, holding one entry per CDR3 protein. The sample shows around 93,000 distinct CDR3 sequences, around 42% of them seen only once. This clonotype was counted only a few times. The germline gives CDR1 MDHEN, CDR2 SYDVKM. The CDR3 runs to 13 residues. V shed 2 bases and J shed 10 bases, with 14 bases lying between them. The specimen sequenced was glioma tissue, nonneoplastic brain tissue, or PBMCs (not recorded which). The gene calls are TRBV28 and TRBJ1-2; D might be TRBD1 (5 bases). The TCR originated in a human donor with low-grade glioma or glioblastoma, undergoing nonglioma brain surgery, or in good health (not recorded which). Here the CDR3 DNA reads TGTGCCAGCAGTTTAGGGGGTGGGCAGTCCTACACCTTC. Translated, it gives CASSLGGGQSYTF.